These T cell receptor beta chains were read from a single sample in a study of cytomegalovirus exposure and HLA in healthy donors. Assay used: immunoSEQ multiplex PCR; TCRdb lists only in-frame clones, some missing. The table includes 110,000 to 150,000 clones, approximately 80% detected once. The material sequenced was PBMCs. These receptors came from a man aged 40-49 years in good health and CMV-seronegative. The CDR3 runs from the conserved cysteine through the conserved F or W. A D gene is named only where the DNA matches it firmly. Size values are once, few and many counts, or a class for expanded clones, and some rows have none.

V	size	D	J	CDR3	DNA
TRBV7-3	NA	NA	TRBJ1-1	CASSLNGGGRSEAFF	TGTGCCAGCAGCTTAAATGGGGGAGGAAGGAGTGAAGCTTTCTTT
TRBV4-1	NA	NA	TRBJ1-1	CASSQAETQAFF	TGCGCCAGCAGCCAAGCGGAGACGCAAGCTTTCTTT
TRBV7-2	once	NA	TRBJ1-5	CASSPRGGIQPQHF	TGTGCCAGCAGCCCGAGGGGAGGTATCCAGCCCCAGCATTTT
TRBV7-8	NA	TRBD1	TRBJ1-1	CASSLRQGRAFF	TGTGCCAGCAGCTTAAGACAGGGGAGGGCTTTCTTT
TRBV5-8	NA	NA	TRBJ2-7	CASNPTGPPSEQYF	TGTGCCAGCAACCCCACAGGGCCTCCCTCCGAGCAGTACTTC
TRBV19	NA	TRBD1	TRBJ1-6	CASSPDREIPNSPLHF	TGTGCCAGTAGTCCGGACAGGGAGATCCCGAATTCACCCCTCCACTTT
TRBV10-1	NA	NA	TRBJ1-1	CATKQGLNTEAFF	TGCGCCACCAAACAGGGACTGAACACTGAAGCTTTCTTT
TRBV6-5	NA	NA	TRBJ2-2	CASTYHGELFF	TGTGCCAGCACCTACCACGGGGAGCTGTTTTTT
TRBV6-5	NA	NA	TRBJ1-2	CASSYSTVAVYGYTF	TGTGCCAGCAGTTACTCGACGGTCGCGGTCTATGGCTACACCTTC
TRBV7-9	NA	NA	TRBJ1-4	CASSLEPSTNEKLFF	TGTGCCAGCAGCTTAGAGCCTTCAACTAATGAAAAACTGTTTTTT
TRBV18	few	TRBD1	TRBJ1-3	CATKTGTDGNTIYF	TGTGCCACCAAGACAGGGACGGATGGAAACACCATATATTTT
TRBV2	NA	TRBD2	TRBJ2-6	CASSELAGVGANVLTF	TGTGCCAGCAGTGAATTAGCGGGGGTCGGGGCCAACGTCCTGACTTTC
TRBV6-5	NA	NA	TRBJ1-1	CASHTTRVYTEAFF	TGTGCCAGCCACACCACCAGGGTGTACACTGAAGCTTTCTTT
TRBV6-1	NA	NA	TRBJ1-6	CASRAQGNSPLHF	TGTGCCAGCAGGGCCCAGGGTAATTCACCCCTCCACTTT
TRBV6-5	NA	NA	TRBJ1-3	CASSPRGNTIYF	TGTGCCAGCAGTCCGCGTGGAAACACCATATATTTT
TRBV25-1	NA	NA	TRBJ1-3	CATEGSGGRSTIYF	TGTGCCACCGAGGGGTCCGGGGGGAGAAGTACCATATATTTT
TRBV5-8	NA	TRBD1	TRBJ1-2	CASSLPSYGQGEGYTF	TGTGCCAGCAGCTTGCCCTCCTATGGACAGGGAGAAGGCTACACCTTC
TRBV6-1	NA	NA	TRBJ1-1	CASSERGGTEAFF	TGTGCCAGCAGTGAAAGAGGGGGCACTGAAGCTTTCTTT
TRBV27	NA	NA	TRBJ2-7	CASSTGGPEQYF	TGTGCCAGCAGTACCGGGGGGCCCGAGCAGTACTTC
TRBV19	NA	NA	TRBJ2-7	CASSIGRGLYEQYF	TGTGCCAGTAGTATTGGGCGGGGCCTCTACGAGCAGTACTTC
TRBV11-2	NA	NA	TRBJ1-1	CASSLESRGHNTEAFF	TGTGCCAGCAGCTTAGAATCCAGGGGCCACAACACTGAAGCTTTCTTT
TRBV27	NA	NA	TRBJ1-2	CASKPLGPSGYTF	TGTGCCAGCAAACCTCTAGGTCCCAGTGGCTACACCTTC
TRBV19	NA	TRBD1	TRBJ1-2	CASKIRGTGVDGYTF	TGTGCCAGCAAGATTAGAGGGACAGGGGTGGATGGCTACACCTTC
TRBV6-5	NA	TRBD1	TRBJ1-2	CASRGGQLGGYGYTF	TGTGCCAGCAGAGGGGGACAGCTCGGCGGCTATGGCTACACCTTC
TRBV19	NA	NA	TRBJ1-2	CASSIQVTYGYTF	TGTGCCAGTAGTATCCAGGTGACGTATGGCTACACCTTC
TRBV6-5	NA	TRBD1	TRBJ1-1	CASSTTGDTEAFF	TGTGCCAGCAGTACTACAGGGGACACTGAAGCTTTCTTT
TRBV6-5	NA	NA	TRBJ2-1	CASSYNTDNEQFF	TGTGCCAGCAGTTACAACACAGACAATGAGCAGTTCTTC
TRBV29-1	NA	TRBD2	TRBJ2-2	CSAGLAGGKGELFF	TGCAGCGCCGGACTAGCGGGGGGCAAGGGGGAGCTGTTTTTT
TRBV27	NA	TRBD1	TRBJ2-7	CASSLETGFDEQYF	TGTGCCAGCAGTTTAGAGACAGGGTTCGACGAGCAGTACTTC
TRBV27	once	TRBD2	TRBJ2-1	CASSLKRGAPYNEQFF	TGTGCCAGCAGTTTAAAGCGGGGGGCCCCCTACAATGAGCAGTTCTTC
TRBV18	NA	NA	TRBJ1-1	CASSPRATEAFF	TGTGCCAGCTCACCTAGAGCAACTGAAGCTTTCTTT
TRBV7-6	NA	TRBD1	TRBJ1-6	CASSLDRGTVYSPLHF	TGTGCCAGCAGCTTAGATAGGGGGACAGTATATTCACCCCTCCACTTT
TRBV4-1	NA	NA	TRBJ2-3	CASSQEENTDTQYF	TGCGCCAGCAGCCAAGAGGAGAACACAGATACGCAGTATTTT
TRBV7-8	once	TRBD2	TRBJ2-7	CASSSAGGGAGDEQYF	TGTGCCAGCAGCTCAGCCGGGGGGGGCGCGGGGGACGAGCAGTACTTC
TRBV7-7	NA	TRBD1	TRBJ2-2	CASSPRATGVTGELFF	TGTGCTAGCAGCCCACGTGCCACAGGGGTCACCGGGGAGCTGTTTTTT
TRBV7-6	NA	NA	TRBJ2-7	CASSERGTRQSYEQYF	TGTGCCAGCAGCGAACGGGGGACCCGGCAATCCTACGAGCAGTACTTC
TRBV5-1	NA	TRBD2	TRBJ2-3	CASSSSSSGATDTQYF	TGCGCCAGCAGCTCATCTTCTAGCGGGGCCACAGATACGCAGTATTTT
TRBV9	NA	TRBD2	TRBJ2-1	CASSVVGTVAGGLYNEQFF	TGTGCCAGCAGCGTAGTAGGGACGGTAGCGGGGGGGCTTTACAATGAGCAGTTCTTC
TRBV7-2	NA	NA	TRBJ1-2	CASSSRIGYTF	TGTGCCAGCAGCTCTAGAATCGGCTACACCTTC
TRBV12-5	NA	TRBD1	TRBJ1-1	CASGPSPGQGNTEAFF	TGTGCTAGTGGCCCCTCGCCGGGACAGGGGAACACTGAAGCTTTCTTT
TRBV5-1	NA	TRBD1	TRBJ1-1	CASSVTGGITEAFF	TGCGCCAGCAGCGTAACAGGGGGCATCACTGAAGCTTTCTTT
TRBV7-2	NA	NA	TRBJ1-1	CASSLVLSGQGETEAFF	TGTGCCAGCAGCTTAGTCCTTTCAGGTCAGGGTGAAACTGAAGCTTTCTTT
TRBV6-6	NA	TRBD1	TRBJ1-1	CASSSEGTANTEAFF	TGTGCCAGCAGTTCGGAAGGGACAGCGAACACTGAAGCTTTCTTT
TRBV6-6	once	TRBD1	TRBJ1-3	CASSYEQGGGNTIYF	TGTGCCAGCAGTTACGAACAGGGGGGGGGAAACACCATATATTTT
TRBV4-1	NA	NA	TRBJ2-1	CASSQDGVGGAFLDEQFF	TGCGCCAGCAGCCAAGATGGGGTAGGGGGGGCCTTTCTCGATGAGCAGTTCTTC
TRBV7-2	NA	NA	TRBJ1-5	CASSLMFGNQPQHF	TGTGCCAGCAGCTTAATGTTCGGTAATCAGCCCCAGCATTTT
TRBV5-1	NA	TRBD2	TRBJ2-7	CASSASGGGFNEQYF	TGCGCCAGCAGCGCTAGCGGGGGGGGATTTAACGAGCAGTACTTC
TRBV30	NA	NA	TRBJ2-3	CAWIRQGTDTQYF	TGTGCCTGGATAAGACAAGGCACAGATACGCAGTATTTT
TRBV6-5	once	NA	TRBJ2-3	CASSYGGLADTQYF	TGTGCCAGCAGTTACGGTGGGCTTGCAGATACGCAGTATTTT
TRBV6-5	NA	NA	TRBJ2-1	CASSRELGYEQFF	TGTGCCAGCAGCCGTGAACTAGGCTATGAGCAGTTCTTC
TRBV7-6	NA	TRBD1	TRBJ2-2	CASSDQGASLAGELFF	TGTGCCAGCAGCGACCAGGGGGCAAGTTTGGCCGGGGAGCTGTTTTTT
TRBV6-1	once	NA	TRBJ1-1	CASSGRGMNTEAFF	TGTGCCAGCAGTGGGCGCGGGATGAACACTGAAGCTTTCTTT